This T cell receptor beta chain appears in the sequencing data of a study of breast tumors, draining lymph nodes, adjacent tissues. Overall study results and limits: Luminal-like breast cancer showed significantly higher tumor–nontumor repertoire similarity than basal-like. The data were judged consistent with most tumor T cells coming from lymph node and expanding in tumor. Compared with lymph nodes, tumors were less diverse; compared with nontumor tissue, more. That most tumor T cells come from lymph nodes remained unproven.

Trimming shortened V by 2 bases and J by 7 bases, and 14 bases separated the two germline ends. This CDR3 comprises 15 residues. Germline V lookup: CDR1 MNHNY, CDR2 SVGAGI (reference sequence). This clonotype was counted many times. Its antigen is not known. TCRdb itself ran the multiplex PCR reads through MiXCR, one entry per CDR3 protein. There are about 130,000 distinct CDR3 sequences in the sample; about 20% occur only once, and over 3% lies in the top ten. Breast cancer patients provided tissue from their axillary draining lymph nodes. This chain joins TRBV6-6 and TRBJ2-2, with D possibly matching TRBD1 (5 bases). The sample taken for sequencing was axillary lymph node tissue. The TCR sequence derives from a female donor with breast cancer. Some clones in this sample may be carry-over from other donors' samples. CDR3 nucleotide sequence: TGTGCCAGCAGTTACGGCGAGCAGGGCGGCGGGGAGCTGTTTTTT. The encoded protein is CASSYGEQGGGELFF.